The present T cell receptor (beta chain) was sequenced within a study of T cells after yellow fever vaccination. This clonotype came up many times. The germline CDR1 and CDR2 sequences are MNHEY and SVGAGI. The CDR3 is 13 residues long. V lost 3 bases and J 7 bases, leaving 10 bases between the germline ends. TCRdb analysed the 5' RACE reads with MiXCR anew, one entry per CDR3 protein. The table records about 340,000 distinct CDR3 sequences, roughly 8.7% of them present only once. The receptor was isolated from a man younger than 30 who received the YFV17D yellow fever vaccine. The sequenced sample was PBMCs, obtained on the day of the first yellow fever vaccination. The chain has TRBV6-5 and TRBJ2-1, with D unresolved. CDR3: CASSYSRGNEQFF. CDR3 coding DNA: TGTGCCAGCAGTTATTCCCGCGGAAATGAGCAGTTCTTC.